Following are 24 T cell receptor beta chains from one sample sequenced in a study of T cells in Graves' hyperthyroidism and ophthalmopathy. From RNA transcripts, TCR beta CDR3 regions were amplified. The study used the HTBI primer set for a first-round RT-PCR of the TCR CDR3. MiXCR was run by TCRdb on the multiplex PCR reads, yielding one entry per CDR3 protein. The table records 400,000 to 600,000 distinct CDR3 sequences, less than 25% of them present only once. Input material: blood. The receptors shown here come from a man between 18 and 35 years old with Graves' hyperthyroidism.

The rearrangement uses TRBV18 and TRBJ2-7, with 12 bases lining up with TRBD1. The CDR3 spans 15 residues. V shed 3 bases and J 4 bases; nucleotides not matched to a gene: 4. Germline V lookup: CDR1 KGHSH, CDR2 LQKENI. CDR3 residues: CASSPGQGASYEQYF. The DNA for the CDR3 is TGTGCCAGCTCACCGGGACAGGGGGCGAGTTACGAGCAGTACTTC.

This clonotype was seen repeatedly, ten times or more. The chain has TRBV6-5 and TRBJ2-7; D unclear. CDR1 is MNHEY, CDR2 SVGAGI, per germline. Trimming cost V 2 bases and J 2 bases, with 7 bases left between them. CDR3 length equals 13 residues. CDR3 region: CASSYGVTYEQYF. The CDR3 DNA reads TGTGCCAGCAGTTACGGGGTTACCTACGAGCAGTACTTC.

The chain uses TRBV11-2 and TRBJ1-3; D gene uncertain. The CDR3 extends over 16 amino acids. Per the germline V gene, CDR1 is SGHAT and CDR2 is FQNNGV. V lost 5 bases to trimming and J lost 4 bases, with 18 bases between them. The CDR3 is CASSRPQNLEGNTIYF. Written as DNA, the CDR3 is TGTGCCAGCAGCCGCCCCCAGAACCTGGAAGGAAACACCATATATTTT.

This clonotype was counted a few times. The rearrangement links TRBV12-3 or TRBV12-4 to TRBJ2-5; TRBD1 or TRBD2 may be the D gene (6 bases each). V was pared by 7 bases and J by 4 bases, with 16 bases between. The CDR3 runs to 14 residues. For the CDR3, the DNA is TGTGCCAGCACCCCGCCCGGGGGCGGAGAGACCCAGTACTTC. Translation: CASTPPGGGETQYF.

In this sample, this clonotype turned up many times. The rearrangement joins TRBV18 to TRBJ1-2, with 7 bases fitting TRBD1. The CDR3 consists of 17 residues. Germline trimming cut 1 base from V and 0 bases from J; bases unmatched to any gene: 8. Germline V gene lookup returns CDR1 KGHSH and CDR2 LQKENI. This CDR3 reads CASSPLYGTATNYGYTF. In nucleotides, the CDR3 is TGTGCCAGCTCACCACTTTACGGGACAGCAACTAACTATGGCTACACCTTC.

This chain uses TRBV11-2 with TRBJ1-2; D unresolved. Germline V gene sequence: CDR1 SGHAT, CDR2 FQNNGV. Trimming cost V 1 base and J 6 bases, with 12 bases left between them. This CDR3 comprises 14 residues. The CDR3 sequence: CASSLGADQDGYTF. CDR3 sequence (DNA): TGTGCCAGCAGCTTAGGCGCCGACCAGGATGGCTACACCTTC.

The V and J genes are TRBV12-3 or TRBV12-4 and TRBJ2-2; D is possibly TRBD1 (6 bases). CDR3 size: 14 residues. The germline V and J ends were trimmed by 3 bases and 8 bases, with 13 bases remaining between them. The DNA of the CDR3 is TGTGCCAGCAGTTTGAACAGGGCGGCGGGGGAGCTGTTTTTT. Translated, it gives CASSLNRAAGELFF.

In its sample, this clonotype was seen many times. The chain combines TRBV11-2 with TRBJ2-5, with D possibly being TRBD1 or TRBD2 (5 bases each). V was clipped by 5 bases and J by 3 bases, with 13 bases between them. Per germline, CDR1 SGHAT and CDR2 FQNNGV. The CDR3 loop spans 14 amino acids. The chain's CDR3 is CASSPRRGEETQYF. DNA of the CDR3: TGTGCCAGCAGCCCCCGACGAGGGGAAGAGACCCAGTACTTC. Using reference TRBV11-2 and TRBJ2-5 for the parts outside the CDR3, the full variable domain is EAGVAQSPRYKIIEKRQSVAFWCNPISGHATLYWYQQILGQGPKLLIQFQNNGVVDDSQLPKDRFSAERLKGVDSTLKIQPAKLEDSAVYLCASSPRRGEETQYFGPGTRLLVL.

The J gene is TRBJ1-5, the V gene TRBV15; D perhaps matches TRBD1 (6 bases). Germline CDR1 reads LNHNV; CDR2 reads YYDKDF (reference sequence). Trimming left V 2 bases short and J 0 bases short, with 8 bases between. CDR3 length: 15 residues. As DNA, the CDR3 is TGTGCCACCAGCAGAACAGGGTATAGCAATCAGCCCCAGCATTTT. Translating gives CATSRTGYSNQPQHF.

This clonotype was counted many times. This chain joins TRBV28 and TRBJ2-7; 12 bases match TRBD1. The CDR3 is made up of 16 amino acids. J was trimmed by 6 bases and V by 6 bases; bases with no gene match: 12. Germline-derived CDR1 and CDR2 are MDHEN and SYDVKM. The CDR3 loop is CASSSYGTGGGGEQYF. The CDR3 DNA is TGTGCCAGCAGCTCTTACGGGACAGGGGGCGGCGGCGAGCAGTACTTC.

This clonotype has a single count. In DNA form, the CDR3 reads TGTGCCATCATGGGGGAAGGAAGTGGCTACACCTTC. The encoded protein is CAIMGEGSGYTF. The V gene is TRBV10-3, the J gene TRBJ1-2, with D perhaps matching TRBD1 (5 bases). V was pared by 7 bases and J by 7 bases, with 13 bases between. The CDR3 runs to 12 residues. Germline V lookup: CDR1 ENHRY, CDR2 SYGVKD.

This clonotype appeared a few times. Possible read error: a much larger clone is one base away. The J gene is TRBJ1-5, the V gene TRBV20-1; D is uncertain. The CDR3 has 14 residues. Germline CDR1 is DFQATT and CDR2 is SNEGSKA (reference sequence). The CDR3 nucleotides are TGCAGTGCTAGCCCATATTATAGCAATCAGCCCCAGCAGTTT. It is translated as CSASPYYSNQPQQF.

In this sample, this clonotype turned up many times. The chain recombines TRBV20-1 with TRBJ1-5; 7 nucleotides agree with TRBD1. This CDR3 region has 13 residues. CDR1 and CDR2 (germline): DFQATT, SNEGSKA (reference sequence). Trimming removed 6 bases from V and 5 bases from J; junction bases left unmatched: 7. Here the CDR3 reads CSAQGGADQPQHF. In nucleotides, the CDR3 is TGCAGTGCCCAGGGGGGGGCGGATCAGCCCCAGCATTTT.

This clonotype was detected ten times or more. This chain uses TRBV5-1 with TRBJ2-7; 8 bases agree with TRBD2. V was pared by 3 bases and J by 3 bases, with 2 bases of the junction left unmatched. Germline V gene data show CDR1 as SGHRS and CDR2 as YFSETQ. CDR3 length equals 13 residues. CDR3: CASSSGGDYEQYF. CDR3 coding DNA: TGCGCCAGCAGCTCCGGGGGGGACTACGAGCAGTACTTC.

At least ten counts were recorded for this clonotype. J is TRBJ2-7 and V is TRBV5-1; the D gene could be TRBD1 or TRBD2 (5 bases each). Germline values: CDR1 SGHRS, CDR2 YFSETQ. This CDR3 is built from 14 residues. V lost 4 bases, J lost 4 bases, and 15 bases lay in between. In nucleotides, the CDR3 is TGCGCCAGCAGCCCCGGGGCCTACGCTTACGAGCAGTACTTC. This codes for CASSPGAYAYEQYF.

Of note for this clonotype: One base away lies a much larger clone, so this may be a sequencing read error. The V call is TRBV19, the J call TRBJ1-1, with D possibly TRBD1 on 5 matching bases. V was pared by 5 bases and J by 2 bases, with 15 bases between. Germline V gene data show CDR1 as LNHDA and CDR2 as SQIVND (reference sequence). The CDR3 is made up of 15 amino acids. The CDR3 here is CASSVRGAVNTEAFF. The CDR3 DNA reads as TGTGCCAGTAGTGTTCGTGGGGCGGTTAACACTGAAGCTTTCTTT.

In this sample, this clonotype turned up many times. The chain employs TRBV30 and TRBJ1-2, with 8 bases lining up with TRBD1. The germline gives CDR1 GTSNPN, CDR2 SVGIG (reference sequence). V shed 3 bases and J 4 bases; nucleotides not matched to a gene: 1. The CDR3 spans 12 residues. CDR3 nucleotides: TGTGCCTGGAGGACAGGGGCCTATGGCTACACCTTC. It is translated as CAWRTGAYGYTF.

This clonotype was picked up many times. Here the CDR3 reads CASSLGQARAQHF. In nucleotides, the CDR3 is TGTGCCAGCAGTCTAGGACAGGCCCGGGCCCAGCATTTT. This chain links TRBV28 with TRBJ1-5; 7 bases align to TRBD1. V lost 5 bases to trimming and J lost 11 bases; unmatched junction nucleotides: 9. The CDR3 consists of 13 residues. The germline V gene encodes CDR1 MDHEN and CDR2 SYDVKM.

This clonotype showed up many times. DNA for the CDR3: TGTGCCAGCAGTTACTCGAAGACAGGGGTTTACGATGGCTACACCTTC. It codes for CASSYSKTGVYDGYTF. The chain employs TRBV6-2 or TRBV6-3 and TRBJ1-2, with TRBD1 matching 8 bases. V lost 0 bases to trimming and J lost 6 bases; unmatched junction nucleotides: 9. CDR3 size: 16 residues. Per germline, CDR1 MNHEY and CDR2 SVGEGT.

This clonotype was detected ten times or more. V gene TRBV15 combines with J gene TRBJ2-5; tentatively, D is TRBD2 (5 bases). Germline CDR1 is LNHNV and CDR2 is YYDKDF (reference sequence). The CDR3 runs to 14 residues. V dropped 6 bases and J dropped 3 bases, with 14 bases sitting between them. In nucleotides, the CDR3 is TGTGCCACCAGTCCACGGAGGTTCGAAGAGACCCAGTACTTC. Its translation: CATSPRRFEETQYF.

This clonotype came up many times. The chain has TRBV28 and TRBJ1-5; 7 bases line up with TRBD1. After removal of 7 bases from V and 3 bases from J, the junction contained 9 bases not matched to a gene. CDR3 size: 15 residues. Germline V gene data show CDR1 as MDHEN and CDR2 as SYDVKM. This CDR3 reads CASTPTGMSNQPQHF. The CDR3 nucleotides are TGTGCCAGCACACCGACAGGGATGTCCAATCAGCCCCAGCATTTT. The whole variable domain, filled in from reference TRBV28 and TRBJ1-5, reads DVKVTQSSRYLVKRTGEKVFLECVQDMDHENMFWYRQDPGLGLRLIYFSYDVKMKEKGDIPEGYSVSREKKERFSLILESASTNQTSMYLCASTPTGMSNQPQHFGDGTRLSIL.

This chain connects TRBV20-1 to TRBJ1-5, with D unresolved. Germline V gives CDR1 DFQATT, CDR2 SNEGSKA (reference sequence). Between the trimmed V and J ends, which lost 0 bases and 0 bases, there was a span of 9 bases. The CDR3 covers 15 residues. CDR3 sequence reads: CSARDRQYSNQPQHF. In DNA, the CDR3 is TGCAGTGCTAGAGATCGGCAGTATAGCAATCAGCCCCAGCATTTT.

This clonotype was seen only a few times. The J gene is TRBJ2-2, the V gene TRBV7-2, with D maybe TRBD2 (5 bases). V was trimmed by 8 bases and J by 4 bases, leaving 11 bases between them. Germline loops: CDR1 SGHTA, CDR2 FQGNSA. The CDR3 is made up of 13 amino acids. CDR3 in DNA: TGTGCCAGCGGTCCGGGAATCACCGGGGAGCTGTTTTTT. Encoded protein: CASGPGITGELFF.

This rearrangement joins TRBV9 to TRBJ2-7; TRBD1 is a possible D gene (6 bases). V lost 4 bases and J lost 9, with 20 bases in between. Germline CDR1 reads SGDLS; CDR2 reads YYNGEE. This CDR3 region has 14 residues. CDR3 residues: CASSPKIQGAGQYF. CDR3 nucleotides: TGTGCCAGCAGCCCGAAGATACAGGGCGCGGGGCAGTACTTC.